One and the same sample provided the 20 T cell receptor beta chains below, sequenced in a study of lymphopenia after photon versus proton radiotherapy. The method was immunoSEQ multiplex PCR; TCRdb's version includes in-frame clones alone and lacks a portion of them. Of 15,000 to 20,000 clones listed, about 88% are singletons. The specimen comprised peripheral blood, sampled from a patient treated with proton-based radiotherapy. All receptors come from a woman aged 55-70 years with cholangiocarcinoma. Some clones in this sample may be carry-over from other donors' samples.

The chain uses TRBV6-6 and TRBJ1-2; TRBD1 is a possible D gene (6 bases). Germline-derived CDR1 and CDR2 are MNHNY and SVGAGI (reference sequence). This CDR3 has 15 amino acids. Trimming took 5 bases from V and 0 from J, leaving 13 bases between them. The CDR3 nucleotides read TGTGCCAGCAGTACAACAGGGCCCGCTAACTATGGCTACACCTTC. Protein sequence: CASSTTGPANYGYTF.

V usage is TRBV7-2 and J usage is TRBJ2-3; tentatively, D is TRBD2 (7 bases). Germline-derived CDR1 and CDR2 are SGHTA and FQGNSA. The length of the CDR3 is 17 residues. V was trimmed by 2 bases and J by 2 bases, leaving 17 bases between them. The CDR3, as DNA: TGTGCCAGCAGCTTAATTGGCGGGGGCGGTTTCACAGATACGCAGTATTTT. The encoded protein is CASSLIGGGGFTDTQYF.

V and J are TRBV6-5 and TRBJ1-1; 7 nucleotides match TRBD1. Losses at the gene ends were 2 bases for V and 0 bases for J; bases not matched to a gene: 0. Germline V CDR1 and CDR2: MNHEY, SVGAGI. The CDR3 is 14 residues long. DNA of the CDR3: TGTGCCAGCAGTTACAGGGGGCTGAACACTGAAGCTTTCTTT. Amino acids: CASSYRGLNTEAFF.

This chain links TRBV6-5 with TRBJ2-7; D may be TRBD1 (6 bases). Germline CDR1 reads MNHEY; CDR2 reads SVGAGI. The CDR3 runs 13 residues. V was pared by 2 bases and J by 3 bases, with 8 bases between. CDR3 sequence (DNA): TGTGCCAGCAGTTACCAAGGGGGCTACGAGCAGTACTTC. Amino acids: CASSYQGGYEQYF.

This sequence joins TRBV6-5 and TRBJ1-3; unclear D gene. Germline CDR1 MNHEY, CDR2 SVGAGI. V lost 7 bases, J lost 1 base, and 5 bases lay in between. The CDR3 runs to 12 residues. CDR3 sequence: CASTLSGNTIYF. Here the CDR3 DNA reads TGTGCCAGCACCCTTTCTGGAAACACCATATATTTT.

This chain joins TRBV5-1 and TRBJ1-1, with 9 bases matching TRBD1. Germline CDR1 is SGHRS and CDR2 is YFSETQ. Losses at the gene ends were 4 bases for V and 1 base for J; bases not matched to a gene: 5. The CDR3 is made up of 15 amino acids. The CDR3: CASSTGTGTNTEAFF. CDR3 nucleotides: TGCGCCAGCAGCACCGGGACAGGGACGAACACTGAAGCTTTCTTT.

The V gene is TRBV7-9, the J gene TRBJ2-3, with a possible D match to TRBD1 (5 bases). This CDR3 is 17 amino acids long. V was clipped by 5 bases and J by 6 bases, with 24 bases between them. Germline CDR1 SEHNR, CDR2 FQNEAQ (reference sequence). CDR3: CASSPQQGVDTRDTQYF. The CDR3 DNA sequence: TGTGCCAGCAGCCCTCAACAAGGGGTAGACACTCGGGATACGCAGTATTTT.

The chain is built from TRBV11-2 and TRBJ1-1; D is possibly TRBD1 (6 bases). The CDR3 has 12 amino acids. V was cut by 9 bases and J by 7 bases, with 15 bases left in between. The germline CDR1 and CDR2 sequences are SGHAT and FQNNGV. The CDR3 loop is CASSGARDEAFF. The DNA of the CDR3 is TGTGCCAGTTCGGGGGCGAGGGATGAAGCTTTCTTT.

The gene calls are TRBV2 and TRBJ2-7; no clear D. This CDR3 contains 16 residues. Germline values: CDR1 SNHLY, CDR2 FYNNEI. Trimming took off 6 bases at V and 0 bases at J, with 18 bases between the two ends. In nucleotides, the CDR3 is TGTGCCAGCAGCTTCACCCTAGGCATTGTCTCCTACGAGCAGTACTTC. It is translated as CASSFTLGIVSYEQYF.

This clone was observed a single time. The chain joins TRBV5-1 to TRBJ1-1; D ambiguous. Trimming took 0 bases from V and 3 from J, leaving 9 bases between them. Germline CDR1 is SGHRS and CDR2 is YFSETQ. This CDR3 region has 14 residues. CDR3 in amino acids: CASSLVVGDTEAFF. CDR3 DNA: TGCGCCAGCAGCTTGGTCGTCGGGGACACTGAAGCTTTCTTT.

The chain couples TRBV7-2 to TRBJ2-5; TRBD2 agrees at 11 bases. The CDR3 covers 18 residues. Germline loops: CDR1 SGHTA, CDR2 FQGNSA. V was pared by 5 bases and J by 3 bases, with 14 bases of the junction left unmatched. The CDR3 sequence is CASSPNLAGGPGEETQYF. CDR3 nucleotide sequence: TGTGCCAGCAGCCCGAACTTAGCGGGAGGGCCCGGGGAAGAGACCCAGTACTTC.

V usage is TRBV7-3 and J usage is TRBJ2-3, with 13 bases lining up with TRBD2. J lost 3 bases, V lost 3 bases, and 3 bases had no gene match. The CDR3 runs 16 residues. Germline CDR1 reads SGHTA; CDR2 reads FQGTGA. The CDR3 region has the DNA TGTGCCAGCAGCTTGGGGACTAGCGGGGTAACAGATACGCAGTATTTT. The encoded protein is CASSLGTSGVTDTQYF.

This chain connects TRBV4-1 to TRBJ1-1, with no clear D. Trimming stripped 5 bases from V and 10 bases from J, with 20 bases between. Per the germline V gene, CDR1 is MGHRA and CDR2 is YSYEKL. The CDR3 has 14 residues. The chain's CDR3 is CASSLPGQKWTAFF. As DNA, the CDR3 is TGCGCCAGCAGCTTGCCGGGCCAAAAATGGACAGCTTTCTTT.

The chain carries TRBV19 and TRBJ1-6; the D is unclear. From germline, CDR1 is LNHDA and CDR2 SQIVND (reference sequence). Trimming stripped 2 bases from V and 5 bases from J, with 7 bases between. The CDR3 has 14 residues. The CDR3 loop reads CASSIRHHNSPLHF. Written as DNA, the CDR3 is TGTGCCAGTAGTATAAGGCACCATAATTCACCCCTCCACTTT.

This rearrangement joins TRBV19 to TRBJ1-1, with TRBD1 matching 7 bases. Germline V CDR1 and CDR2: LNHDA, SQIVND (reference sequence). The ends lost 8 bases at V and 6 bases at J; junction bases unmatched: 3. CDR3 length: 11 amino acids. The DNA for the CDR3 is TGTGCCAGTTACAGGGGTCCTGAAGCTTTCTTT. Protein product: CASYRGPEAFF. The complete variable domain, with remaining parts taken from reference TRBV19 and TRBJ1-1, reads DGGITQSPKYLFRKEGQNVTLSCEQNLNHDAMYWYRQDPGQGLRLIYYSQIVNDFQKGDIAEGYSVSREKKESFPLTVTSAQKNPTAFYLCASYRGPEAFFGQGTRLTVV.

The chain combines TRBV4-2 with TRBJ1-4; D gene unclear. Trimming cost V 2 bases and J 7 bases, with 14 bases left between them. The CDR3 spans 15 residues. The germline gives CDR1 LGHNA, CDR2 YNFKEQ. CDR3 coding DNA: TGTGCCAGCAGCCAATCATCGGCTGCTGGTGAAAAACTGTTTTTT. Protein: CASSQSSAAGEKLFF.

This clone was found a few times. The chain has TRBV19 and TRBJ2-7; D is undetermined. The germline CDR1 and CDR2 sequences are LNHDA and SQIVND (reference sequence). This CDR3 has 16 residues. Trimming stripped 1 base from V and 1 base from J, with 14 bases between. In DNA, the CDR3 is TGTGCCAGTAGTATAGTCCAAGGGCCTGGATCCTACGAGCAGTACTTC. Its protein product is CASSIVQGPGSYEQYF.

CDR3 loop: CSVEEPGLRETQYF. For the CDR3, the DNA is TGCAGCGTTGAAGAGCCGGGACTGAGGGAGACCCAGTACTTC. This chain connects TRBV29-1 to TRBJ2-5, with a tentative D call TRBD2 (6 bases). Germline V gene data show CDR1 as SQVTM and CDR2 as ANQGSEA. This CDR3 is built from 14 residues. Trimming took off 0 bases at V and 5 bases at J, with 13 bases between the two ends.

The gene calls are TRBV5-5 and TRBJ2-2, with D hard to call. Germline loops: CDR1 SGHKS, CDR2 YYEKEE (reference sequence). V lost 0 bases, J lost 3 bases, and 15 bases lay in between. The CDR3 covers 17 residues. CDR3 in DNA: TGTGCCAGCAGCTTGGCCGCGACCAACTATGACACCGGGGAGCTGTTTTTT. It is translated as CASSLAATNYDTGELFF.

CDR3 amino acids: CASSLAGTASTDTQYF. CDR3 DNA: TGTGCCAGCAGTCTGGCCGGGACAGCTAGCACAGATACGCAGTATTTT. The V and J genes are TRBV6-4 and TRBJ2-3; 7 bases line up with TRBD1. The CDR3 extends over 16 amino acids. V trimming: 5 bases; J trimming: 0 bases; junction bases outside the gene matches: 8. In germline, CDR1 is MRHNA, CDR2 SNTAGT.